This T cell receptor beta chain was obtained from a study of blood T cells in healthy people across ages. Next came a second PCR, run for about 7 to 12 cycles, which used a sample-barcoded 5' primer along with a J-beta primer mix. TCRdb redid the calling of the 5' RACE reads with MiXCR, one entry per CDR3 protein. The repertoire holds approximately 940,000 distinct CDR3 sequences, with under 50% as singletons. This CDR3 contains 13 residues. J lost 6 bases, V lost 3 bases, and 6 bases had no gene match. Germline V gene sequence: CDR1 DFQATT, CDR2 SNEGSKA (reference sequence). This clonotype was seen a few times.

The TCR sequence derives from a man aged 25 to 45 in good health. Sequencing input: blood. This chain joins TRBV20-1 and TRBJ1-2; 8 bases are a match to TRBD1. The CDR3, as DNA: TGCAGTGCTAGGACTGGGACAGGTGATGGCTACACCTTC. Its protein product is CSARTGTGDGYTF.